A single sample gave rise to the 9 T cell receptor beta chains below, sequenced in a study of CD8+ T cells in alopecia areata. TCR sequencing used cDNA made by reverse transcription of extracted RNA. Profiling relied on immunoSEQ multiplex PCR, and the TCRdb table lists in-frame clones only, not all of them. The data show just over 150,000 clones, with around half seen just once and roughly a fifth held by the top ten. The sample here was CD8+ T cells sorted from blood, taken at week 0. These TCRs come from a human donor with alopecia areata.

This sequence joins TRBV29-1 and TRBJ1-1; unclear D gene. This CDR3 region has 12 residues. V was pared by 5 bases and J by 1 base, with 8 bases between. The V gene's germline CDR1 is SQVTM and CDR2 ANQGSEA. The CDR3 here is CSVRDPNTEAFF. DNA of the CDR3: TGCAGCGTTAGAGACCCGAACACTGAAGCTTTCTTT.

The CDR3 sequence: CASSQDRGWNQPQHF. CDR3 DNA sequence: TGCGCCAGCAGCCAGGACAGGGGATGGAATCAGCCCCAGCATTTT. This chain joins TRBV4-3 and TRBJ1-5; 9 bases map to TRBD1. The CDR3 extends over 15 amino acids. CDR1 LGHNA and CDR2 YSLEER come from the germline V gene. Trimming cost V 3 bases and J 4 bases; bases outside gene matches: 4.

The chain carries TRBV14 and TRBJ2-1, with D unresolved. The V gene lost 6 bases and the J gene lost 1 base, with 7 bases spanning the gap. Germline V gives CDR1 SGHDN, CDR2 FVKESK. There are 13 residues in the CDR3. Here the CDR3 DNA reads TGTGCCAGCAGTGTCGTTTCCTACAATGAGCAGTTCTTC. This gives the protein CASSVVSYNEQFF.

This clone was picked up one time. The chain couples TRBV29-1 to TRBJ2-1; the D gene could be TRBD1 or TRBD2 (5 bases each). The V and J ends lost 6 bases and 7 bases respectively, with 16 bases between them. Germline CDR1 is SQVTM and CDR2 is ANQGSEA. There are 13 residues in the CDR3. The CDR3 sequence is CSVVGPAENEQFF. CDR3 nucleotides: TGCAGCGTCGTGGGACCGGCTGAAAATGAGCAGTTCTTC.

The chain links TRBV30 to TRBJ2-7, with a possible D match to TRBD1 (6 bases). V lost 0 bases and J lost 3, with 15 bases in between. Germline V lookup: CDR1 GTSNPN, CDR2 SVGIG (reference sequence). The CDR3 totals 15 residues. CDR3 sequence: CAWSVPQGIFYEQYF. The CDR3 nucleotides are TGTGCCTGGAGTGTACCTCAGGGGATCTTCTACGAGCAGTACTTC.

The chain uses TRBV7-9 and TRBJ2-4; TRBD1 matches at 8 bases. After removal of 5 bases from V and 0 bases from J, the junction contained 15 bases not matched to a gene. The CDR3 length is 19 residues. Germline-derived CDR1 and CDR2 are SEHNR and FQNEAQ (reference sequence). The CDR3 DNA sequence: TGTGCCAGCAGCCCTCCCGGGACAGGCGCCTTCCTAGCCAAAAACATTCAGTACTTC. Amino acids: CASSPPGTGAFLAKNIQYF. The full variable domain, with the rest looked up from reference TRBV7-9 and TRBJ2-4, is DTGVSQNPRHKITKRGQNVTFRCDPISEHNRLYWYRQTLGQGPEFLTYFQNEAQLEKSRLLSDRFSAERPKGSFSTLEIQRTEQGDSAMYLCASSPPGTGAFLAKNIQYFGAGTRLSVL.

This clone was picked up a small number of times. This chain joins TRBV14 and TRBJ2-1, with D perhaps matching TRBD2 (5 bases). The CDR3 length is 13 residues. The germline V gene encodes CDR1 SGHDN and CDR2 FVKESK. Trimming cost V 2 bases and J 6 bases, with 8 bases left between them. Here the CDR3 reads CASSQYGGNEQFF. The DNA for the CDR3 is TGTGCCAGCAGCCAATATGGAGGCAATGAGCAGTTCTTC.

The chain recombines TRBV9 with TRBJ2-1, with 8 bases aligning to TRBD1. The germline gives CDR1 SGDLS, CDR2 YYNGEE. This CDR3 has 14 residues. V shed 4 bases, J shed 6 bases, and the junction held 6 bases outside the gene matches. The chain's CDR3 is CASSIQGEANEQFF. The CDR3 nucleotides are TGTGCCAGCAGCATACAGGGGGAGGCCAATGAGCAGTTCTTC.

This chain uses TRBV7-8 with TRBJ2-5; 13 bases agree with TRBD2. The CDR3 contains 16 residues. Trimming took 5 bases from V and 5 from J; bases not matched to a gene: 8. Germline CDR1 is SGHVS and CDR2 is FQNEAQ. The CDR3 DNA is TGTGCCAGCAGCCCGCGGACTAGCGGGGGATCGGAGACCCAGTACTTC. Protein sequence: CASSPRTSGGSETQYF.